Following are 31 T cell receptor beta chains from one sample sequenced in a study of blood T cell repertoires in COVID-19. The repertoire was sequenced with immunoSEQ multiplex PCR; TCRdb's copy has only in-frame clones and lacks some. The sample consists of approximately 460,000 clones, roughly 89% of them appearing once. Sequenced sample: peripheral blood. Receptors originate from a man between 18 and 29 years old with COVID-19, enrolled during active disease.

CDR3 coding DNA: TGTGCCAGCAGCCACCTAGACAGGGCGGCCGGGGAGCTGTTTTTT. Its translation is CASSHLDRAAGELFF. The chain has TRBV3-1 (or the pseudogene TRBV3-2) and TRBJ2-2; 7 bases match TRBD1. CDR1 and CDR2 (germline): LGHDT, YNNKEL (reference sequence). The CDR3 totals 15 residues. V was clipped by 3 bases and J by 6 bases; unmatched bases: 7.

The gene calls are TRBV10-1 and TRBJ2-1; 13 bases line up with TRBD2. V shed 8 bases and J 11 bases; nucleotides not matched to a gene: 9. This CDR3 region has 14 residues. Germline V gene sequence: CDR1 WNHNN, CDR2 SYGVQD (reference sequence). The CDR3: CASLGGLAGDQQFF. The CDR3 DNA reads TGCGCCAGCCTTGGCGGACTAGCGGGAGATCAGCAGTTCTTC.

The CDR3: CASSEDEQGVYGYTF. In DNA, the CDR3 is TGTGCCAGCAGTGAAGACGAACAGGGGGTTTATGGCTACACCTTC. The chain couples TRBV6-1 to TRBJ1-2; 8 nucleotides align to TRBD1. Germline lookup yields CDR1 MNHNS and CDR2 SASEGT. The CDR3 runs to 15 residues. V was clipped by 1 base and J by 5 bases; unmatched bases: 6.

The rearrangement links TRBV6-5 to TRBJ2-7; 10 bases fit TRBD1. V gave up 5 bases and J gave up 2 bases; unmatched junction bases: 6. The germline V gene has CDR1 MNHEY and CDR2 SVGAGI. The CDR3 length is 15 residues. CDR3 loop: CASSRGDRGTYEQYF. CDR3 DNA: TGTGCCAGCAGTCGGGGGGACAGGGGTACCTACGAGCAGTACTTC.

V is TRBV11-3 and J is TRBJ2-7; maybe TRBD1 (5 bases). The CDR3 totals 13 residues. Germline V lookup: CDR1 SGHNT, CDR2 YENEEA. The V end lost 0 bases, the J end lost 6 bases, and 9 bases lay between the germline ends. The CDR3 loop is CASSLDRVGEQYF. The CDR3 DNA reads TGTGCCAGCAGCTTAGACAGGGTCGGCGAGCAGTACTTC.

The V call is TRBV7-9, the J call TRBJ2-7, with D possibly matching TRBD2 (5 bases). Trimming left V 5 bases short and J 5 bases short, with 10 bases between. This CDR3 is 12 amino acids long. The germline CDR1 and CDR2 sequences are SEHNR and FQNEAQ (reference sequence). CDR3 sequence reads: CASSSRRNEQYF. The DNA of the CDR3 is TGTGCCAGCAGCAGTAGGAGGAACGAGCAGTACTTC.

This clone is a singleton in its sample. The gene calls are TRBV5-1 and TRBJ1-4; no clear D gene. Trimming removed 0 bases at V and 3 bases at J, with 6 bases between. This CDR3 has 14 residues. Germline V gene data show CDR1 as SGHRS and CDR2 as YFSETQ. The CDR3, as DNA: TGCGCCAGCAGCTTGGGCGGGTCTAATGAAAAACTGTTTTTT. It is translated as CASSLGGSNEKLFF.

The chain has TRBV5-6 and TRBJ2-5, with 8 bases lining up with TRBD2. Germline V gene lookup returns CDR1 SGHDT and CDR2 YYEEEE. This CDR3 region has 14 residues. Trimming removed 4 bases from V and 1 base from J; junction bases left unmatched: 3. The chain's CDR3 is CASSRAGGQETQYF. The CDR3 DNA follows: TGTGCCAGCAGCCGCGCGGGAGGCCAAGAGACCCAGTACTTC. Together with reference TRBV5-6 and TRBJ2-5, the CDR3 gives the full variable domain: DAGVTQSPTHLIKTRGQQVTLRCSPKSGHDTVSWYQQALGQGPQFIFQYYEEEERQRGNFPDRFSGHQFPNYSSELNVNALLLGDSALYLCASSRAGGQETQYFGPGTRLLVL.

The chain links TRBV14 to TRBJ1-1; weak D call: TRBD1 (6 bases). The CDR3 extends over 15 amino acids. The germline V and J ends were trimmed by 4 bases and 1 base, with 13 bases remaining between them. From germline, CDR1 is SGHDN and CDR2 FVKESK. The CDR3: CASSPWTAKNTEAFF. The CDR3 coding sequence is TGTGCCAGCAGCCCCTGGACAGCTAAGAACACTGAAGCTTTCTTT.

The chain links TRBV27 to TRBJ2-5, with 9 bases that match TRBD1. CDR3 size: 15 residues. The V segment lost 8 bases and the J segment 9 bases; nucleotides outside the gene matches: 16. The V gene's germline CDR1 is MNHEY and CDR2 SMNVEV (reference sequence). The CDR3 sequence is CASGRPVGQGVSQYF. DNA for the CDR3: TGTGCCAGCGGGAGGCCCGTGGGACAGGGTGTCTCCCAGTACTTC.

V and J are TRBV6-6 and TRBJ2-7; 8 nucleotides line up with TRBD1. V trimming: 6 bases; J trimming: 2 bases; junction bases outside the gene matches: 3. In germline, CDR1 is MNHNY, CDR2 SVGAGI (reference sequence). The CDR3 extends over 13 amino acids. Here the CDR3 reads CASRQGVTYEQYF. DNA for the CDR3: TGTGCCAGCAGACAGGGGGTGACCTACGAGCAGTACTTC.

The chain joins TRBV19 to TRBJ1-1; the match to TRBD1 covers 7 bases. This CDR3 is built from 14 residues. CDR1 LNHDA and CDR2 SQIVND come from the germline V gene (reference sequence). The V and J ends lost 6 bases and 2 bases, in that order; junction bases with no gene match: 6. The CDR3 DNA reads TGTGCCAGTAGGCCACAGGGGCCAAACACTGAAGCTTTCTTT. It yields the protein CASRPQGPNTEAFF.

This chain uses TRBV10-3 with TRBJ2-3; 10 bases match TRBD2. The V gene end was trimmed by 5 bases and the J gene end by 3 bases; junction bases not matched to a gene: 2. Germline V gene lookup returns CDR1 ENHRY and CDR2 SYGVKD. The CDR3 is made up of 14 amino acids. CDR3 residues: CAISSGGATDTQYF. The CDR3 coding sequence is TGTGCCATCAGTAGCGGGGGGGCAACAGATACGCAGTATTTT.

This chain joins TRBV19 and TRBJ2-5; 8 bases match TRBD2. This CDR3 is 13 amino acids long. Germline loops: CDR1 LNHDA, CDR2 SQIVND (reference sequence). Losses at the gene ends were 5 bases for V and 5 bases for J; bases not matched to a gene: 4. The CDR3 sequence: CASSAGGVETQYF. CDR3 nucleotides: TGTGCCAGTAGTGCGGGGGGCGTCGAGACCCAGTACTTC.

The chain links TRBV5-4 to TRBJ2-1; 13 bases fit TRBD2. CDR1 and CDR2 (germline): SGHNT, YYREEE (reference sequence). This CDR3 has 15 residues. Trimming cost V 4 bases and J 8 bases; bases outside gene matches: 6. The CDR3 DNA sequence: TGTGCCAGCAGCCCCGGACTAGCGGGAGAGTATGAGCAGTTCTTC. Amino acids: CASSPGLAGEYEQFF.

The V and J genes are TRBV18 and TRBJ2-5, with D possibly matching TRBD2 (5 bases). The CDR3 length is 11 residues. V lost 2 bases and J 7 bases, leaving 5 bases between the germline ends. Germline CDR1 and CDR2: KGHSH and LQKENI. The CDR3 DNA reads TGTGCCAGCTCACCAGAGGGGACCCAGTACTTC. It translates to CASSPEGTQYF. The full variable domain, its missing parts supplied by reference TRBV18 and TRBJ2-5, is NAGVMQNPRHLVRRRGQEARLRCSPMKGHSHVYWYRQLPEEGLKFMVYLQKENIIDESGMPKERFSAEFPKEGPSILRIQQVVRGDSAAYFCASSPEGTQYFGPGTRLLVL.

This rearrangement joins TRBV6-5 to TRBJ2-7; D perhaps matches TRBD1 (5 bases). V was cut by 8 bases and J by 7 bases, with 21 bases left in between. Germline CDR1 is MNHEY and CDR2 is SVGAGI. The CDR3 is 14 amino acids. CDR3 amino acids: CASQPGQGSWEQYF. The CDR3 DNA reads as TGTGCCAGCCAGCCGGGTCAGGGATCGTGGGAGCAGTACTTC.

The chain has TRBV13 and TRBJ2-1, with TRBD2 matching 8 bases. V trimming: 5 bases; J trimming: 6 bases; junction bases outside the gene matches: 15. The germline V gene has CDR1 PRHDT and CDR2 FYEKMQ (reference sequence). The length of the CDR3 is 17 residues. The DNA for the CDR3 is TGTGCCAGCAGCCACCGGCCAGCGGGAGAAAAGGGCAATGAGCAGTTCTTC. Protein: CASSHRPAGEKGNEQFF.

The chain has TRBV21-1 and TRBJ1-3; TRBD1, the D gene given by the table, was not confirmed from the DNA. TRBV21-1 is recorded as a pseudogene. This CDR3 is 18 amino acids long. The CDR3: CASSKRQGAWHSGNTIYF. CDR3 bases: TGTGCCAGCAGCAAACGGCAGGGGGCTTGGCACTCTGGAAACACCATATATTTT.

This chain connects TRBV29-1 to TRBJ2-2; 11 nucleotides align to TRBD2. The V gene's germline CDR1 is SQVTM and CDR2 ANQGSEA. J lost 2 bases, V lost 4 bases, and 6 bases had no gene match. This CDR3 spans 16 amino acids. Here the CDR3 DNA reads TGCAGCGTTGCCGGAACTAGCGGGAGAAACACCGGGGAGCTGTTTTTT. It specifies CSVAGTSGRNTGELFF.

The V call is TRBV12-3 or TRBV12-4, the J call TRBJ2-5; weak D call: TRBD2 (6 bases). The CDR3 has 12 residues. Trimming cost V 6 bases and J 4 bases, with 9 bases left between them. DNA for the CDR3: TGTGCCAGCAGGCGGGGCCGAGAGACCCAGTACTTC. Encoded protein: CASRRGRETQYF.

The J gene is TRBJ2-7, the V gene TRBV6-1; D is ambiguous. Germline V gives CDR1 MNHNS, CDR2 SASEGT. V was clipped by 0 bases and J by 6 bases, with 6 bases between them. This CDR3 has 12 residues. The CDR3 reads CASSEALGEQYF. The DNA for the CDR3 is TGTGCCAGCAGTGAAGCTCTAGGCGAGCAGTACTTC.

The V and J genes are TRBV7-2 and TRBJ2-7, with D uncertain. The length of the CDR3 is 16 residues. In germline, CDR1 is SGHTA, CDR2 FQGNSA. Trimming took off 1 base at V and 0 bases at J, with 13 bases between the two ends. CDR3 sequence: CASSLGLSPGSYEQYF. CDR3 nucleotide sequence: TGTGCCAGCAGCTTAGGTCTCTCGCCCGGCTCCTACGAGCAGTACTTC. Full variable domain (rest looked up from reference TRBV7-2 and TRBJ2-7): GAGVSQSPSNKVTEKGKDVELRCDPISGHTALYWYRQSLGQGLEFLIYFQGNSAPDKSGLPSDRFSAERTGGSVSTLTIQRTQQEDSAVYLCASSLGLSPGSYEQYFGPGTRLTVT.

V and J are TRBV6-1 and TRBJ1-1; D unclear. The V end lost 2 bases, the J end lost 2 bases, and 9 bases lay between the germline ends. Looked up from germline, CDR1 is MNHNS and CDR2 is SASEGT. The CDR3 contains 14 residues. The CDR3 sequence: CASSEKQVNTEAFF. Written as DNA, the CDR3 is TGTGCCAGCAGTGAAAAGCAGGTTAACACTGAAGCTTTCTTT.

As for this clone: This sample also contains other DNA sequences that code for the same CDR3. The chain uses TRBV6-5 and TRBJ1-1; no definite D call. CDR1 is MNHEY and CDR2 is SVGAGI in the germline V gene. Trimming cost V 6 bases and J 6 bases, with 8 bases left between them. The CDR3 has 11 residues. The CDR3 sequence: CASRVTAEAFF. The CDR3 DNA reads TGTGCCAGCAGGGTCACAGCTGAAGCTTTCTTT.

The chain employs TRBV4-2 and TRBJ2-2; 7 bases align to TRBD2. CDR1 is LGHNA and CDR2 is YNFKEQ in the germline V gene. The CDR3 is 17 residues long. V trimming: 0 bases; J trimming: 4 bases; junction bases outside the gene matches: 8. Here the CDR3 DNA reads TGTGCCAGCAGCCAAGAAGGCGCGGGAGTTACCACCGGGGAGCTGTTTTTT. Amino acids: CASSQEGAGVTTGELFF.

This clone appeared a single time. This chain links TRBV19 with TRBJ2-3; D ambiguous. Germline V gives CDR1 LNHDA, CDR2 SQIVND (reference sequence). The V and J ends lost 5 bases and 1 base respectively, with 7 bases between them. The CDR3 contains 13 residues. In nucleotides, the CDR3 is TGTGCCAGTAGTCAAGGAGGCACAGATACGCAGTATTTT. Protein sequence: CASSQGGTDTQYF.

This chain connects TRBV5-1 to TRBJ2-1, with 7 bases that match TRBD2. The CDR3 has 11 amino acids. Per the germline V gene, CDR1 is SGHRS and CDR2 is YFSETQ. Losses at the gene ends were 5 bases for V and 7 bases for J; bases not matched to a gene: 0. The CDR3 nucleotides are TGCGCCAGCAGAGCGGGGAATGAGCAGTTCTTC. Protein sequence: CASRAGNEQFF.

The genes are TRBV5-4 and TRBJ2-2; D gene unclear. This CDR3 spans 12 amino acids. The germline gives CDR1 SGHNT, CDR2 YYREEE (reference sequence). Trimming removed 5 bases from V and 3 bases from J, with 5 bases in between. The CDR3: CASRADTGELFF. The CDR3 region has the DNA TGTGCCAGCAGGGCGGACACCGGGGAGCTGTTTTTT.

This clone was seen only a few times. This chain uses TRBV11-3 with TRBJ2-7; 9 positions match TRBD1. The CDR3 is 17 amino acids. Germline assignment: CDR1 SGHNT and CDR2 YENEEA. The V segment lost 2 bases and the J segment 1 base; nucleotides outside the gene matches: 9. CDR3 protein: CASSLYPFGTGSYEQYF. In DNA, the CDR3 is TGTGCCAGCAGCTTATACCCTTTCGGGACAGGGTCCTACGAGCAGTACTTC.

This clone has a handful of counts. The genes are TRBV7-9 and TRBJ1-2; TRBD1 matches 7 bases. Looked up from germline, CDR1 is SEHNR and CDR2 is FQNEAQ (reference sequence). V lost 6 bases and J lost 8; bases outside the gene matches: 12. This CDR3 contains 14 residues. The CDR3 DNA sequence: TGTGCCAGCAGTACGACAGGGAAACATGGGGGCTACACCTTC. Translation gives CASSTTGKHGGYTF.